This TCR beta chain is from a study of cytomegalovirus exposure and HLA in healthy donors. Study observations and caveats: A later analysis showed TCR association rates differing by HLA locus, peaking at DRB1 and lowest at HLA-C.

The CDR3 totals 14 residues. The V and J ends lost 6 bases and 1 base respectively, with 13 bases between them. CDR1 and CDR2 (germline): MNHNS, SASEGT. A remark on this clone: Its antigen is undetermined.

Vbeta (60) and Jbeta (13) primers were used in the PCR. Repertoires were generated with immunoSEQ multiplex PCR, while TCRdb's copy carries only in-frame clones and drops some. In the table there are 200,000 or so clones, roughly 80% of which are singletons. The sequence was collected from a woman aged 45-59 years in good health and CMV-seropositive. The rearrangement links TRBV6-1 to TRBJ2-7, with TRBD2 as a possible D gene (6 bases). Material: PBMCs. The CDR3 sequence is CASSRDFTSYEQYF. CDR3 in DNA: TGTGCCAGCAGCCGGGACTTCACTTCCTACGAGCAGTACTTC.